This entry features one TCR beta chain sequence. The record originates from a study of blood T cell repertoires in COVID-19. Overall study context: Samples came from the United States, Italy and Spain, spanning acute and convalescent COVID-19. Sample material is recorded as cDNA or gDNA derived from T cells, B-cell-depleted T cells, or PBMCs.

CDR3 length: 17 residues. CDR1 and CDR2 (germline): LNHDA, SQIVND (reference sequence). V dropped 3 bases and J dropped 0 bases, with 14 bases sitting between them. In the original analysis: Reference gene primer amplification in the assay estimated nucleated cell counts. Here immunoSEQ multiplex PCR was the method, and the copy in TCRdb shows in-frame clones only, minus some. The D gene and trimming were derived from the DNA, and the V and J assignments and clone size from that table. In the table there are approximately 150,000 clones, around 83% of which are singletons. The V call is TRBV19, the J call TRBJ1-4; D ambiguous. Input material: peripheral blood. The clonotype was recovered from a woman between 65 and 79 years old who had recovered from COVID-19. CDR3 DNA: TGTGCCAGTAGTATCCCCGCCAGGAAAGCAACTAATGAAAAACTGTTTTTT. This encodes CASSIPARKATNEKLFF. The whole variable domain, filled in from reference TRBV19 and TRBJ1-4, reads DGGITQSPKYLFRKEGQNVTLSCEQNLNHDAMYWYRQDPGQGLRLIYYSQIVNDFQKGDIAEGYSVSREKKESFPLTVTSAQKNPTAFYLCASSIPARKATNEKLFFGSGTQLSVL.